The entry that follows covers one TCR beta chain sequence. The table lists this clone with a few counts. Its antigen remains undetermined. Per-base qualities were not stored, and no clone one base away is much larger. TCRbeta CDR3 regions were amplified from genomic DNA by means of the immunoSEQ Assay, a bias-controlled multiplex PCR. Concerning the study's data processing: The number of nucleated cells in each sample was estimated from the amplification of reference gene primers within the assay. To quantify the absolute abundance of each unique TCRbeta CDR3 rearrangement, sequence reads were collapsed and filtered. For each sample, productive Simpson clonality was calculated as the square root of Simpson's diversity index across productive rearrangements. TCRdb's version of the immuneACCESS table is confined to in-frame rearrangements and falls short of the full clone set. An unresolved V gene accounts for under half of the shortfall where checked; the remainder is of unknown origin. That table gives V, J and clone size, and the DNA gave D and trimming. Recorded for this sample are about 97,000 clones; about 85% of them occurred a single time. The ten biggest clones cover 2% to 2.5% of the sample.

The data derive from a study of blood T cell repertoires in COVID-19 (dated by TCRdb to about 2020). In terms of the full investigation: The collaborator samples originated in the United States, Italy and Spain and spanned the acute and convalescent phases of COVID-19. Sample metadata almost always included a de-identified subject ID, COVID-19 status, age in years and sex. Subjects who had been exposed to COVID-19, were actively infected with it, or had recovered from it provided the deeply sampled blood TCRbeta repertoires that made up the dataset. The material from the prospective study consisted of cDNA or gDNA derived from T cells, B-cell-depleted T cells, or PBMCs. Samples came from the ongoing ImmuneRACE study (first 160 participants) plus 1,254 subjects from 6 global collaborators. The repertoires were made available in a free public database intended to serve as a resource for research on the immune response to SARS-CoV-2. Where available, HLA class I and class II types were obtained from metadata supplied by the sample provider rather than from assay-based typing. Results and caveats for the whole study, not just this receptor: The quantity of clinical and demographic metadata differed by source and by participant and was supplied without curation.

Reading from cysteine to phenylalanine, the CDR3 counts 14 amino acids. Only the CDR3 portion is preserved as DNA: 42 bases, with reading frame beginning at the first base. The germline V gene (reference sequence) yields SEHNR for CDR1 and FQNEAQ for CDR2. V is pruned by 7 bases and J by 0 bases, leaving 3 bases of the junction without a gene match. The collaborating institutions used their own protocols to collect whole blood in K2EDTA tubes. For TCRbeta analysis, collaborator samples were shipped as frozen whole blood, as isolated PBMCs, or as DNA extracted from either sample type. The TCR was taken from a man aged 50 to 60 with active COVID-19. Here the chain combines TRBV7-9 and TRBJ2-3, with 8 middle bases fitting TRBD2. Sequencing input: peripheral blood. For the CDR3, the sequence is CASTREGSTDTQYF. The DNA is TGTGCCAGCACTCGGGAGGGGAGCACAGATACGCAGTATTTT.